A selection of T cell receptor beta chains follows, all from one sample in a study of PD-L1 blockade in urothelial cancer. The method was immunoSEQ multiplex PCR; TCRdb's version includes in-frame clones alone and lacks a portion of them. Altogether roughly 38,000 clones are present, 80% to 90% being singletons, with the ten largest covering about 6.8%. This specimen consisted of PBMCs, obtained around atezolizumab (anti-PD-L1) treatment. The receptors were gathered from a man aged 60 to 75 with urothelial cancer. Both conserved end residues are part of each CDR3. A D gene is named only where the DNA matches it firmly. Size values are once, few and many counts, or a class for expanded clones, and some rows have none.

TRBD1	TRBV7-6	TRBJ2-7	.	CASSRDRDGEQYF	TGTGCCAGCAGCCGGGACAGAGACGGCGAGCAGTACTTC
TRBD2	TRBV6-1	TRBJ2-1	.	CASSGKKAGGYNEQFF	TGTGCCAGCAGTGGAAAAAAAGCGGGGGGCTACAATGAGCAGTTCTTC
.	TRBV7-9	TRBJ2-1	.	CASSSYGEMPQFF	TGTGCCAGCAGTTCCTACGGGGAGATGCCCCAGTTCTTC
.	TRBV11-2	TRBJ1-2	.	CASSLDRSVPDYGYTF	TGTGCCAGCAGCTTAGATCGTAGCGTCCCGGACTATGGCTACACCTTC
TRBD2	TRBV10-3	TRBJ2-5	.	CAIREAGGRETQYF	TGTGCCATCCGGGAAGCGGGGGGTAGAGAGACCCAGTACTTC
.	TRBV6-5	TRBJ1-1	.	CASSGVLPGREAFF	TGTGCCAGCAGCGGGGTTCTCCCGGGTCGTGAAGCTTTCTTT
.	TRBV7-3	TRBJ2-2	few	CASSLTGGADTGELFF	TGTGCCAGCAGCTTAACGGGGGGGGCTGACACCGGGGAGCTGTTTTTT
TRBD2	TRBV7-9	TRBJ2-7	.	CASSFFRPSGGDEQYF	TGTGCCAGCAGCTTCTTCCGCCCTAGCGGGGGAGACGAGCAGTACTTC
TRBD1	TRBV5-1	TRBJ2-7	.	CASSLVDRESGEQYF	TGCGCCAGCAGCTTGGTAGACAGGGAGTCGGGCGAGCAGTACTTC
.	TRBV9	TRBJ2-3	.	CASSPRRDTDTQYF	TGTGCCAGCAGCCCGCGCCGTGACACAGATACGCAGTATTTT
.	TRBV30	TRBJ2-7	.	CAWSVAEGGYEQYF	TGTGCCTGGAGTGTAGCGGAGGGGGGGTACGAGCAGTACTTC
TRBD1	TRBV11-1	TRBJ2-7	.	CASSLQGNHYEQYF	TGTGCCAGCAGCCTACAGGGGAACCACTACGAGCAGTACTTC
.	TRBV19	TRBJ2-7	.	CASSMTGSISYEQYF	TGTGCCAGTAGTATGACAGGTTCCATCTCCTACGAGCAGTACTTC
TRBD2	TRBV5-6	TRBJ2-7	.	CASSGGGSIHEQYF	TGTGCCAGCAGCGGGGGGGGTAGTATCCACGAGCAGTACTTC
.	TRBV5-1	TRBJ1-1	once	CASKGGLGTNTEAFF	TGCGCCAGCAAGGGGGGGCTGGGGACGAACACTGAAGCTTTCTTT
.	TRBV5-1	TRBJ2-3	.	CASSLGQSADTQYF	TGCGCCAGCAGCTTGGGACAATCGGCAGATACGCAGTATTTT
.	TRBV29-1	TRBJ1-1	few	CSVAGDNTEAFF	TGCAGCGTTGCAGGGGATAACACTGAAGCTTTCTTT
.	TRBV5-1	TRBJ1-4	once	CASSLQGTNEKLFF	TGCGCCAGCAGCTTGCAGGGAACTAATGAAAAACTGTTTTTT
.	TRBV6-1	TRBJ1-1	.	CASRRVMNTEAFF	TGTGCCAGCAGGAGGGTTATGAACACTGAAGCTTTCTTT
.	TRBV7-2	TRBJ1-5	.	CASSFGRQPQHF	TGTGCCAGCAGCTTCGGTCGTCAGCCCCAGCATTTT
TRBD1	TRBV7-8	TRBJ1-6	.	CASSAYRGPNSPLHF	TGTGCCAGCAGCGCCTACAGGGGGCCCAATTCACCCCTCCACTTT
.	TRBV5-5	TRBJ1-6	.	CASSSAPGGEAYNSPLHF	TGTGCCAGCAGCTCCGCTCCTGGAGGGGAAGCCTATAATTCACCCCTCCACTTT
TRBD1	TRBV18	TRBJ1-3	.	CASSPRTGGGNTIYF	TGTGCCAGCTCACCACGGACAGGAGGAGGAAACACCATATATTTT
TRBD1	TRBV5-1	TRBJ2-1	.	CASSLVPDRGWNEQFF	TGCGCCAGCAGCTTGGTGCCGGACAGGGGTTGGAATGAGCAGTTCTTC
TRBD1	TRBV5-1	TRBJ2-2	once	CASSLLPGQGYSSGELFF	TGCGCCAGCAGCTTGCTCCCCGGACAGGGATACTCATCCGGGGAGCTGTTTTTT
TRBD1	TRBV30	TRBJ2-7	.	CAWSPRDRSRYEQYF	TGTGCCTGGAGTCCCCGGGACAGGAGCAGGTACGAGCAGTACTTC
.	TRBV11-1	TRBJ1-6	.	CASSPGGGGSPLHF	TGTGCCAGCAGCCCCGGCGGGGGAGGTTCACCCCTCCACTTT
TRBD1	TRBV6-8	TRBJ2-7	few	CFCRQGAAYEQYF	TGTTTTTGCAGGCAGGGGGCGGCATACGAGCAGTACTTC
TRBD1	TRBV5-1	TRBJ2-1	.	CASSLVGGQGNNEQFF	TGCGCCAGCAGCTTGGTAGGGGGACAGGGCAACAATGAGCAGTTCTTC
TRBD2	TRBV11-1	TRBJ2-7	.	CASSQSFTSVSYEQYF	TGTGCCAGCAGCCAATCTTTTACTAGCGTCTCCTACGAGCAGTACTTC
TRBD1	TRBV30	TRBJ2-3	.	CAMDAVTGGTDTQYF	TGTGCCATGGACGCCGTGACAGGGGGAACAGATACGCAGTATTTT
TRBD1	TRBV28	TRBJ2-7	.	CASSFEGQNYEQYF	TGTGCCAGCAGTTTTGAGGGACAGAATTACGAGCAGTACTTC
TRBD2	TRBV5-6	TRBJ2-7	.	CASSQGLAPSYEQYF	TGTGCCAGCAGCCAGGGACTAGCGCCTTCCTACGAGCAGTACTTC